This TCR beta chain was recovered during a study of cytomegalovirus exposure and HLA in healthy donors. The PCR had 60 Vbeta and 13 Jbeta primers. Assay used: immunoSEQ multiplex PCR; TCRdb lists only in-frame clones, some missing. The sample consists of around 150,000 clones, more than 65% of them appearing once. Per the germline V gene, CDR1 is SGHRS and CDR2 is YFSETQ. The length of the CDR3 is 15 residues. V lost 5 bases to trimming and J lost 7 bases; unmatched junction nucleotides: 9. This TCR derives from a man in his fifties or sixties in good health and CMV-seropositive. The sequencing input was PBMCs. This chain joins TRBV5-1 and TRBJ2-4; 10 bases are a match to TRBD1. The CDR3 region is CASRRDRGPLNIQYF. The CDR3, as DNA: TGCGCCAGCAGAAGAGACAGGGGGCCCCTTAACATTCAGTACTTC.